This T cell receptor beta chain is drawn from a study of T cell responses to AZD1222 COVID-19 vaccine. Broader study findings: Spike regions recognized by vaccine-associated CD4 TCRs spanned the protein, led by 160-218 and 743-854. Once two AZD1222 doses were given, Spike-specific TCR breadth and depth went up. Baseline seropositivity characterized only six AZD1222 recipients. Targeting of unmutated variant regions was reportedly seen in nearly half of spike-specific TCRs.

Concerning this clone itself: Its antigen remains unknown.

Libraries were prepared by immunoSEQ multiplex PCR; TCRdb keeps only in-frame clonotypes and omits some of them. The sample consists of some 190,000 clones, 80% to 95% of them appearing once. CDR3 length equals 13 residues. Germline V gene sequence: CDR1 LNHDA, CDR2 SQIVND (reference sequence). Trimming left V 5 bases short and J 2 bases short, with 10 bases between. This TCR came from an adult who received the AZD1222 COVID-19 vaccine. The rearrangement links TRBV19 to TRBJ2-7; no clear D. The sequencing here drew on peripheral blood, taken 28 days after the second AZD1222 dose. This CDR3 reads CASSPGVTYEQYF. The CDR3 DNA reads TGTGCCAGTAGTCCCGGTGTGACCTACGAGCAGTACTTC.